One and the same sample provided the 31 T cell receptor beta chains below, sequenced in a study of blood T cell repertoires in COVID-19. Assay: immunoSEQ multiplex PCR; the TCRdb copy retains only in-frame clones and omits some. Found here are about 480,000 clones, more than 85% of them singletons; the top ten hold more than 7.5%. Material: PBMCs or T cells enriched from blood (not recorded which). Receptor source: a woman aged 60-75 years who had recovered from COVID-19.

V is TRBV5-1 and J is TRBJ2-3; a weak D match, TRBD2 (5 bases). Germline V gene lookup returns CDR1 SGHRS and CDR2 YFSETQ. Trimming shortened V by 4 bases and J by 2 bases, and 11 bases separated the two germline ends. CDR3 length: 14 amino acids. Here the CDR3 reads CASSTPTITDTQYF. The CDR3 DNA is TGCGCCAGCAGCACTCCGACTATCACAGATACGCAGTATTTT.

This chain links TRBV9 with TRBJ2-2; weak D call: TRBD2 (6 bases). The CDR3 covers 15 residues. Germline V gene lookup returns CDR1 SGDLS and CDR2 YYNGEE. Between the trimmed V and J ends, which lost 2 bases and 7 bases, there was a span of 15 bases. For the CDR3, the DNA is TGTGCCAGCAGCGTTACGGGGGACGGTGGCGGGGAGCTGTTTTTT. Protein sequence: CASSVTGDGGGELFF.

The chain recombines TRBV6-4 with TRBJ1-2; D is unresolved. CDR1 and CDR2 from the germline V gene are MRHNA and SNTAGT. Deletions cut 6 bases from V and 2 bases from J, with 13 bases between. The CDR3 has 14 residues. The CDR3 region is CASRIEAGNYGYTF. The DNA of the CDR3 is TGTGCCAGCAGAATAGAGGCCGGGAACTATGGCTACACCTTC.

This clone has just one count. The chain couples TRBV6-6 to TRBJ2-3; the D gene is possibly TRBD2 (7 bases). CDR3 length: 16 residues. The V and J ends lost 5 bases and 4 bases respectively, with 19 bases between them. Germline V gene sequence: CDR1 MNHNY, CDR2 SVGAGI (reference sequence). The CDR3 nucleotides are TGTGCCAGCAGTCGAACGTGGGGGGGCCAAGCAGATACGCAGTATTTT. Protein product: CASSRTWGGQADTQYF.

The V call is TRBV28, the J call TRBJ2-1; possible D gene TRBD2, 7 bases. Germline values: CDR1 MDHEN, CDR2 SYDVKM. There are 16 residues in the CDR3. The V end was cut by 5 bases, the J end by 2 bases, with 16 bases between. The CDR3 sequence is CASSPRGAGAYNEQFF. CDR3 coding DNA: TGTGCCAGCAGTCCCCGGGGGGCAGGAGCCTACAATGAGCAGTTCTTC. The variable domain in full, with the rest retrieved from reference TRBV28 and TRBJ2-1, is DVKVTQSSRYLVKRTGEKVFLECVQDMDHENMFWYRQDPGLGLRLIYFSYDVKMKEKGDIPEGYSVSREKKERFSLILESASTNQTSMYLCASSPRGAGAYNEQFFGPGTRLTVL.

This clone was counted once. This chain joins TRBV28 and TRBJ1-3; the D gene is possibly TRBD1 (6 bases). CDR3 size: 16 residues. CDR1 is MDHEN, CDR2 SYDVKM, per germline. Between the trimmed V and J ends, which lost 5 bases and 0 bases, there was a span of 14 bases. Here the CDR3 DNA reads TGTGCCAGCAGTCGCGCAGGGGCGAGCTCTGGAAACACCATATATTTT. Amino acid sequence: CASSRAGASSGNTIYF.

The genes are TRBV11-2 and TRBJ2-4; TRBD2 is a possible D gene (6 bases). Germline V gene data show CDR1 as SGHAT and CDR2 as FQNNGV. The CDR3 loop spans 14 amino acids. V was shortened by 4 bases and J by 3 bases, with 10 bases between the two germline ends. CDR3 in amino acids: CASSSEGGKNIQYF. Here the CDR3 DNA reads TGTGCCAGCAGCTCGGAGGGAGGCAAAAACATTCAGTACTTC.

The V gene is TRBV2, the J gene TRBJ2-3, with TRBD1 matching 7 bases. In germline, CDR1 is SNHLY, CDR2 FYNNEI. The CDR3 extends over 16 amino acids. The V and J ends lost 2 bases and 2 bases, in that order; junction bases with no gene match: 7. CDR3 protein: CASSESRTGFTDTQYF. CDR3 coding DNA: TGTGCCAGCAGTGAATCCCGGACAGGTTTCACAGATACGCAGTATTTT.

Regarding this clone: This sample includes further DNA sequences coding for the same CDR3. V usage is TRBV2 and J usage is TRBJ1-2; 10 bases agree with TRBD1. Germline CDR1 is SNHLY and CDR2 is FYNNEI. V was clipped by 4 bases and J by 3 bases; unmatched bases: 2. The CDR3 is 14 residues long. In DNA form, the CDR3 reads TGTGCCAGCAGTGGGGGACAGGGGTACTATGGCTACACCTTC. Translated: CASSGGQGYYGYTF. The variable domain in full, completed from reference TRBV2 and TRBJ1-2, reads EPEVTQTPSHQVTQMGQEVILRCVPISNHLYFYWYRQILGQKVEFLVSFYNNEISEKSEIFDDQFSVERPDGSNFTLKIRSTKLEDSAMYFCASSGGQGYYGYTFGSGTRLTVV.

This rearrangement joins TRBV6-5 to TRBJ1-1, with TRBD1 matching 11 bases. CDR3 length equals 16 residues. V lost 0 bases, J lost 6 bases, and 6 bases stayed unmatched. The germline V gene has CDR1 MNHEY and CDR2 SVGAGI. CDR3: CASSYSGQGARAEAFF. The CDR3 bases are TGTGCCAGCAGTTACTCAGGACAGGGGGCTAGGGCTGAAGCTTTCTTT.

The chain employs TRBV19 and TRBJ1-2, with D perhaps TRBD1 (6 bases). This CDR3 is built from 15 residues. Germline-derived CDR1 and CDR2 are LNHDA and SQIVND (reference sequence). V lost 5 bases and J lost 4, with 17 bases in between. In nucleotides, the CDR3 is TGTGCCAGTAGTGCGATACTTGGACAGCTCTATGGCTACACCTTC. Its translation: CASSAILGQLYGYTF.

The chain employs TRBV30 and TRBJ1-1; 10 bases are a match to TRBD1. The CDR3 has 14 residues. CDR1 is GTSNPN and CDR2 is SVGIG in the germline V gene (reference sequence). V was pared by 3 bases and J by 3 bases, with 4 bases of the junction left unmatched. CDR3 in DNA: TGTGCCTGGAGCAAGGACAGGGGGGACACTGAAGCTTTCTTT. Translating gives CAWSKDRGDTEAFF.

This clone was seen a handful of times. The chain links TRBV12-3 or TRBV12-4 to TRBJ1-5; no clear D. The CDR3 has 13 residues. The V end lost 6 bases, the J end lost 5 bases, and 11 bases lay between the germline ends. This CDR3 is CASSGETYQPQHF. DNA for the CDR3: TGTGCCAGCAGCGGTGAAACCTATCAGCCCCAGCATTTT.

The rearrangement uses TRBV7-9 and TRBJ2-7; TRBD2 is a possible D gene (6 bases). Per germline, CDR1 SEHNR and CDR2 FQNEAQ (reference sequence). Trimming took off 4 bases at V and 3 bases at J, with 13 bases between the two ends. The CDR3 has 14 residues. CDR3 amino acids: CASSSRRESYEQYF. DNA for the CDR3: TGTGCCAGCAGCTCAAGGAGGGAGAGCTACGAGCAGTACTTC.

V is TRBV20-1 and J is TRBJ2-7; 7 positions agree with TRBD1. This CDR3 is 14 amino acids long. Germline V gene lookup returns CDR1 DFQATT and CDR2 SNEGSKA (reference sequence). Germline trimming cut 3 bases from V and 5 bases from J; bases unmatched to any gene: 10. In DNA, the CDR3 is TGCAGTGCTAGTCGTCCAGGGGGATGGGACGAGCAGTACGTC. This encodes CSASRPGGWDEQYV.

The V call is TRBV11-3, the J call TRBJ2-7; D perhaps matches TRBD2 (5 bases). V was pared by 7 bases and J by 0 bases, with 13 bases between. CDR1 SGHNT and CDR2 YENEEA come from the germline V gene. This CDR3 region has 14 residues. The CDR3 coding sequence is TGTGCCAGCAACTCGTCCGGGAACTCCTACGAGCAGTACTTC. This codes for CASNSSGNSYEQYF. Full variable domain (outside the CDR3, taken from reference TRBV11-3 and TRBJ2-7): EAGVVQSPRYKIIEKKQPVAFWCNPISGHNTLYWYLQNLGQGPELLIRYENEEAVDDSQLPKDRFSAERLKGVDSTLKIQPAELGDSAVYLCASNSSGNSYEQYFGPGTRLTVT.

The CDR3 here is CASIPTANSPLHF. The DNA of the CDR3 is TGTGCCAGCATTCCGACAGCAAATTCACCCCTCCACTTT. V gene TRBV2 combines with J gene TRBJ1-6; D may be TRBD1 (5 bases). Germline V gene data show CDR1 as SNHLY and CDR2 as FYNNEI. Trimming shortened V by 7 bases and J by 7 bases, and 11 bases separated the two germline ends. The length of the CDR3 is 13 residues.

Details on this clone: Other DNA sequences within the sample encode an identical CDR3. The CDR3 loop is CASSRGYEQYF. As DNA, the CDR3 is TGTGCCAGCAGCAGGGGGTACGAGCAGTACTTC. The chain uses TRBV5-6 and TRBJ2-7, with D perhaps matching TRBD1 (6 bases). There are 11 residues in the CDR3. V shed 4 bases and J shed 4 bases, with 6 bases lying between them. CDR1 and CDR2 from the germline V gene are SGHDT and YYEEEE. The variable domain in full, completed from reference TRBV5-6 and TRBJ2-7, reads DAGVTQSPTHLIKTRGQQVTLRCSPKSGHDTVSWYQQALGQGPQFIFQYYEEEERQRGNFPDRFSGHQFPNYSSELNVNALLLGDSALYLCASSRGYEQYFGPGTRLTVT.

The rearrangement joins TRBV4-1 to TRBJ1-2; 7 bases align to TRBD1. V was clipped by 1 base and J by 8 bases; unmatched bases: 4. CDR1 MGHRA and CDR2 YSYEKL come from the germline V gene. The CDR3 totals 13 residues. CDR3 protein: CASSQGQGNGYTF. The CDR3 DNA reads as TGCGCCAGCAGCCAAGGACAGGGAAACGGCTACACCTTC.

The CDR3 DNA is TGCGCCAGCAGCTTGGAGGGCAGGGACAATGAGCAGTTCTTC. It specifies CASSLEGRDNEQFF. The genes are TRBV5-1 and TRBJ2-1; weak D call: TRBD1 (5 bases). This CDR3 is built from 14 residues. V was trimmed by 0 bases and J by 5 bases, leaving 9 bases between them. Germline V CDR1 and CDR2: SGHRS, YFSETQ. The whole variable domain, remainder taken from reference TRBV5-1 and TRBJ2-1, is KAGVTQTPRYLIKTRGQQVTLSCSPISGHRSVSWYQQTPGQGLQFLFEYFSETQRNKGNFPGRFSGRQFSNSRSEMNVSTLELGDSALYLCASSLEGRDNEQFFGPGTRLTVL.

The chain has TRBV5-4 and TRBJ1-5; D is ambiguous. Germline CDR1 SGHNT, CDR2 YYREEE (reference sequence). CDR3 size: 12 residues. The ends were cut back, 2 bases at V and 12 bases at J, with 12 bases in the middle. CDR3 DNA: TGTGCCAGCAGCTTTGATCAGAGGGTCCAGCATTTT. It encodes CASSFDQRVQHF.

This clone was seen more than once but under ten times. The rearrangement links TRBV28 to TRBJ1-5, with D possibly being TRBD1 (5 bases). The CDR3 length is 16 residues. Per germline, CDR1 MDHEN and CDR2 SYDVKM. Deletions cut 4 bases from V and 1 base from J, with 14 bases between. The CDR3 spells CASSSPGLGSNQPQHF. The DNA of the CDR3 is TGTGCCAGCAGTTCCCCGGGACTGGGGAGCAATCAGCCCCAGCATTTT.

This clone was seen only a few times. The V and J genes are TRBV6-1 and TRBJ1-2; D gene uncertain. The V gene's germline CDR1 is MNHNS and CDR2 SASEGT. There are 14 residues in the CDR3. V dropped 1 base and J dropped 6 bases, with 12 bases sitting between them. The CDR3 sequence is CASSEERVEDGYTF. The CDR3 bases are TGTGCCAGCAGTGAAGAAAGGGTGGAGGATGGCTACACCTTC.

The V gene is TRBV6-5, the J gene TRBJ2-7; 9 nucleotides line up with TRBD1. CDR1 is MNHEY, CDR2 SVGAGI, per germline. The CDR3 runs to 14 residues. The trim removed 5 bases at V and 6 bases at J, leaving 8 bases unmatched. The CDR3: CASSPQGAEPEQYV. The DNA of the CDR3 is TGTGCCAGCAGTCCACAGGGGGCAGAACCCGAGCAGTACGTC.

The rearrangement joins TRBV2 to TRBJ1-2, with D unclear. The CDR3 runs to 11 residues. V lost 1 base and J lost 8, with 5 bases in between. The germline V gene encodes CDR1 SNHLY and CDR2 FYNNEI. CDR3 sequence: CASSEVPGYTF. DNA for the CDR3: TGTGCCAGCAGTGAAGTTCCGGGCTACACCTTC.

The DNA for the CDR3 is TGCGCCAGCAGCCAAGAGGGACAGTCCTACAATGAGCAGTTCTTC. It codes for CASSQEGQSYNEQFF. The chain has TRBV4-1 and TRBJ2-1; 7 nucleotides agree with TRBD1. V shed 0 bases, J shed 1 base, and the junction held 0 bases outside the gene matches. Germline V gene data show CDR1 as MGHRA and CDR2 as YSYEKL. This CDR3 contains 15 residues.

The chain couples TRBV30 to TRBJ2-2, with TRBD1 matching over 8 bases. Per the germline V gene, CDR1 is GTSNPN and CDR2 is SVGIG (reference sequence). This CDR3 has 15 residues. J was trimmed by 3 bases and V by 2 bases; bases with no gene match: 5. The DNA for the CDR3 is TGTGCCTGGAGTATCGGGACAGGTGACACCGGGGAGCTGTTTTTT. Its protein product is CAWSIGTGDTGELFF.

The chain couples TRBV10-3 to TRBJ1-1, with a tentative D call TRBD1 (6 bases). V lost 10 bases to trimming and J lost 5 bases, with 20 bases between them. The CDR3 loop spans 14 amino acids. Germline V gives CDR1 ENHRY, CDR2 SYGVKD. The CDR3 bases are TGTGCCACCGTAAGGGGGACCGATCGGACTGAAGCTTTCTTT. Translated: CATVRGTDRTEAFF.

The chain employs TRBV6-1 and TRBJ1-5, with a possible D match to TRBD1 (6 bases). The CDR3 contains 13 residues. Deletions cut 2 bases from V and 5 bases from J, with 7 bases between. In germline, CDR1 is MNHNS, CDR2 SASEGT. The CDR3 bases are TGTGCCAGCAGTGAATACAGGGATCAGCCCCAGCATTTT. Protein product: CASSEYRDQPQHF.

V gene TRBV11-3 combines with J gene TRBJ2-1; 11 bases align to TRBD2. The V segment lost 6 bases and the J segment 4 bases; nucleotides outside the gene matches: 5. Germline-derived CDR1 and CDR2 are SGHNT and YENEEA. The CDR3 is 15 amino acids. For the CDR3, the DNA is TGTGCCAGCAGTTCTAGCGGGGGGCCTTACAATGAGCAGTTCTTC. Residues: CASSSSGGPYNEQFF.

The chain uses TRBV16 and TRBJ2-3; D is unclear. Trimming took 2 bases from V and 5 from J, leaving 8 bases between them. CDR3 length: 13 residues. The germline CDR1 and CDR2 sequences are KGHSY and FQNENV. The DNA of the CDR3 is TGTGCCAGCAGCCAAGCCGGTGGAGATACGCAGTATTTT. This gives the protein CASSQAGGDTQYF.